The 22 T cell receptor beta chains listed next were all sequenced from one sample in a study of patients and donors after allogeneic stem cell transplantation. TCRdb used MiXCR to reprocess the RT-PCR reads, holding one entry per CDR3 protein. Altogether about 960,000 distinct CDR3 sequences are present, over 15% being singletons, with the ten largest covering 5.5% to 6.5%. The sample was blood, either unsorted or a sorted T cell fraction (not recorded which). Source of these receptors: a human donor who was either an allogeneic HSCT recipient or a stem cell or donor lymphocyte infusion donor (not recorded which). It is not recorded whose cells these are; they may come from a transplant donor.

This clonotype was picked up a small number of times. This rearrangement joins TRBV9 to TRBJ1-6; no definite D call. The germline V and J ends were trimmed by 2 bases and 10 bases, with 7 bases remaining between them. Germline-derived CDR1 and CDR2 are SGDLS and YYNGEE. CDR3 length equals 12 residues. The CDR3 bases are TGTGCCAGCAGCGTCCCCTACTCACCCCTCCACTTT. Encoded protein: CASSVPYSPLHF.

This chain links TRBV12-3 or TRBV12-4 with TRBJ2-7; D remains ambiguous. The V end lost 7 bases, the J end lost 2 bases, and 15 bases lay between the germline ends. The CDR3 contains 14 residues. CDR3 region: CASKGRGAAYEQYF. CDR3 DNA: TGTGCCAGCAAAGGACGAGGCGCGGCCTACGAGCAGTACTTC.

This clonotype has a handful of counts. The rearrangement uses TRBV3-1 and TRBJ2-3; TRBD2 aligns across 12 bases. The CDR3 consists of 15 residues. Germline CDR1 and CDR2: LGHDT and YNNKEL (reference sequence). With 4 bases clipped from V and 6 bases from J, the junction kept 5 bases outside the gene matches. The CDR3 loop reads CASSPLAGGHDTQYF. The CDR3 nucleotides are TGTGCCAGCAGCCCACTAGCGGGGGGCCATGATACGCAGTATTTT.

V is TRBV4-2 and J is TRBJ2-4; D gene ambiguous. Trimming removed 1 base from V and 5 bases from J, with 9 bases in between. The CDR3 is 14 amino acids. CDR1 is LGHNA, CDR2 YNFKEQ, per germline. The CDR3 nucleotides read TGTGCCAGCAGCCAAGTTTTTGGTGAAAACATTCAGTACTTC. Its protein is CASSQVFGENIQYF.

The chain employs TRBV6-5 and TRBJ2-2, with D perhaps assigned TRBD1 or TRBD2 (5 bases each). Germline-derived CDR1 and CDR2 are MNHEY and SVGAGI. V dropped 3 bases and J dropped 3 bases, with 14 bases sitting between them. CDR3 length: 16 amino acids. The CDR3 loop reads CASSYKGPTYTGELFF. CDR3 nucleotides: TGTGCCAGCAGTTATAAGGGACCTACTTACACCGGGGAGCTGTTTTTT.

There are a few counts of this clonotype. V and J are TRBV7-8 and TRBJ2-5; D is possibly TRBD2 (6 bases). CDR3 length: 15 residues. V was cut by 1 base and J by 4 bases, with 13 bases left in between. In germline, CDR1 is SGHVS, CDR2 FQNEAQ. The CDR3: CASSLGGAGRETQYF. The CDR3 DNA reads TGTGCCAGCAGCTTAGGCGGGGCGGGGAGAGAGACCCAGTACTTC.

The chain recombines TRBV10-3 with TRBJ2-7; D is undetermined. The CDR3 sequence is 14 residues long. CDR1 ENHRY and CDR2 SYGVKD come from the germline V gene. V was pared by 1 base and J by 3 bases, with 10 bases between. The CDR3 DNA follows: TGTGCCATCAGTGAGTTACCGGTTCTCTACGAGCAGTACTTC. This encodes CAISELPVLYEQYF.

This clonotype has only a few counts. J is TRBJ1-5 and V is TRBV15; D uncertain. Per the germline V gene, CDR1 is LNHNV and CDR2 is YYDKDF (reference sequence). V lost 0 bases to trimming and J lost 6 bases, with 9 bases between them. The CDR3 is 14 amino acids. CDR3 sequence: CATSRDRGVQPQHF. CDR3 DNA: TGTGCCACCAGCAGAGATCGGGGAGTTCAGCCCCAGCATTTT.

The chain joins TRBV6-5 to TRBJ2-1, with a weak D call TRBD2 (5 bases). The germline V gene has CDR1 MNHEY and CDR2 SVGAGI. This CDR3 region has 13 residues. V was clipped by 3 bases and J by 10 bases, with 13 bases between them. The CDR3 sequence is CASSYYLAKEQFF. DNA of the CDR3: TGTGCCAGCAGTTATTATTTAGCGAAGGAGCAGTTCTTC.

The V gene is TRBV5-1, the J gene TRBJ1-1, with D tentatively TRBD1 (6 bases). The CDR3 totals 13 residues. V lost 2 bases to trimming and J lost 7 bases, with 12 bases between them. Germline CDR1 is SGHRS and CDR2 is YFSETQ. CDR3 DNA sequence: TGCGCCAGCAGCTTACAGGGAGCAGGTGAAGCTTTCTTT. It specifies CASSLQGAGEAFF.

This clonotype was observed a handful of times. The chain has TRBV27 and TRBJ2-5, with D unclear. Germline CDR1 reads MNHEY; CDR2 reads SMNVEV (reference sequence). The CDR3 is made up of 15 amino acids. Trimming took off 0 bases at V and 0 bases at J, with 8 bases between the two ends. DNA of the CDR3: TGTGCCAGCAGTTTATCGAATGGCAACCAAGAGACCCAGTACTTC. It encodes CASSLSNGNQETQYF.

The V and J genes are TRBV20-1 and TRBJ1-2; no clear D gene. Germline lookup yields CDR1 DFQATT and CDR2 SNEGSKA (reference sequence). The V and J ends lost 0 bases and 3 bases respectively, with 11 bases between them. The CDR3 runs 14 residues. In DNA form, the CDR3 reads TGCAGTGCTAGAGATCAGGCAGCAGACTATGGCTACACCTTC. It specifies CSARDQAADYGYTF.

Only a few counts were recorded for this clonotype. The rearrangement links TRBV9 to TRBJ2-6; D call uncertain. Germline CDR1 is SGDLS and CDR2 is YYNGEE. Deletions cut 3 bases from V and 4 bases from J, with 11 bases between. CDR3 length: 15 amino acids. The CDR3 DNA reads as TGTGCCAGCAGCGCCGCTAGAAACGGGGCCAACGTCCTGACTTTC. This encodes CASSAARNGANVLTF. Combining the CDR3 with reference TRBV9 and TRBJ2-6 gives the whole variable domain DSGVTQTPKHLITATGQRVTLRCSPRSGDLSVYWYQQSLDQGLQFLIQYYNGEERAKGNILERFSAQQFPDLHSELNLSSLELGDSALYFCASSAARNGANVLTFGAGSRLTVL.

This rearrangement joins TRBV6-2 or TRBV6-3 to TRBJ1-2, with 7 bases identical to TRBD1. The CDR3 is made up of 18 amino acids. The ends lost 1 base at V and 5 bases at J; junction bases unmatched: 16. The germline CDR1 and CDR2 sequences are MNHEY and SVGEGT. CDR3 DNA sequence: TGTGCCAGCAGTTACTACAGGGGTCGGGATTCCTGGTCGTATGGCTACACCTTC. Its protein product is CASSYYRGRDSWSYGYTF.

This clonotype has at least ten counts. This sequence joins TRBV29-1 and TRBJ2-3; TRBD2 matches at 13 bases. Germline CDR1 and CDR2: SQVTM and ANQGSEA. This CDR3 region has 14 residues. Germline trimming cut 6 bases from V and 3 bases from J; bases unmatched to any gene: 3. CDR3 loop: CSVGGLAGTDTQYF. The CDR3 nucleotides are TGCAGCGTGGGGGGACTAGCGGGAACAGATACGCAGTATTTT.

This chain connects TRBV5-1 to TRBJ2-7; D gene unclear. CDR1 SGHRS and CDR2 YFSETQ come from the germline V gene. The CDR3 is made up of 14 amino acids. V lost 5 bases to trimming and J lost 3 bases, with 15 bases between them. This CDR3 reads CASSSDPTYYEQYF. The CDR3 region has the DNA TGCGCCAGCAGTTCGGACCCTACCTACTACGAGCAGTACTTC.

This rearrangement joins TRBV6-1 to TRBJ2-2, with D possibly TRBD1 on 5 matching bases. The CDR3 has 14 residues. Germline V lookup: CDR1 MNHNS, CDR2 SASEGT. V was cut by 4 bases and J by 5 bases, with 11 bases left in between. The chain's CDR3 is CASSGRVWTGELFF. In DNA, the CDR3 is TGTGCCAGCAGTGGCAGGGTATGGACCGGGGAGCTGTTTTTT.

CDR3 bases: TGCAGTGCTAGATCCCGGACTTGGGACCAGAAAACGCAGTATTTT. Protein: CSARSRTWDQKTQYF. The chain joins TRBV20-1 to TRBJ2-3; D tentatively fits TRBD1 or TRBD2 (5 bases each). The germline gives CDR1 DFQATT, CDR2 SNEGSKA (reference sequence). V was clipped by 2 bases and J by 9 bases, with 21 bases between them. The CDR3 runs to 15 residues.

The V gene is TRBV29-1, the J gene TRBJ2-2, with D perhaps TRBD1 (6 bases). Looked up from germline, CDR1 is SQVTM and CDR2 is ANQGSEA. V was pared by 7 bases and J by 7 bases, with 16 bases between. This CDR3 region has 13 residues. CDR3 sequence: CSADGQTHGELFF. In nucleotides, the CDR3 is TGCAGCGCTGACGGACAGACCCACGGGGAGCTGTTTTTT.

The chain is built from TRBV3-1 and TRBJ2-3; 11 nucleotides align to TRBD2. This CDR3 spans 17 amino acids. Germline CDR1 is LGHDT and CDR2 is YNNKEL (reference sequence). J was trimmed by 2 bases and V by 4 bases; bases with no gene match: 8. The CDR3 reads CASSLARLAGLTDTQYF. The CDR3 region has the DNA TGTGCCAGCAGCCTCGCCCGACTAGCGGGACTCACAGATACGCAGTATTTT.

The table lists this clonotype with a few counts. The rearrangement links TRBV28 to TRBJ2-1, with D perhaps TRBD2 (5 bases). Germline V gene data show CDR1 as MDHEN and CDR2 as SYDVKM. The CDR3 has 14 residues. The V end lost 6 bases, the J end lost 4 bases, and 13 bases lay between the germline ends. DNA of the CDR3: TGTGCCAGCAGCCCAGTCGGAGGATACAATGAGCAGTTCTTC. This gives the protein CASSPVGGYNEQFF.

This clonotype was counted many times. The chain employs TRBV12-3 or TRBV12-4 and TRBJ1-3; D is undetermined. The CDR3 spans 16 residues. The V end was cut by 4 bases, the J end by 4 bases, with 17 bases between. CDR3 in DNA: TGTGCCAGCAGTTCCGGCCGGGCCCCGCCGGGAAACACCATATATTTT. This encodes CASSSGRAPPGNTIYF.